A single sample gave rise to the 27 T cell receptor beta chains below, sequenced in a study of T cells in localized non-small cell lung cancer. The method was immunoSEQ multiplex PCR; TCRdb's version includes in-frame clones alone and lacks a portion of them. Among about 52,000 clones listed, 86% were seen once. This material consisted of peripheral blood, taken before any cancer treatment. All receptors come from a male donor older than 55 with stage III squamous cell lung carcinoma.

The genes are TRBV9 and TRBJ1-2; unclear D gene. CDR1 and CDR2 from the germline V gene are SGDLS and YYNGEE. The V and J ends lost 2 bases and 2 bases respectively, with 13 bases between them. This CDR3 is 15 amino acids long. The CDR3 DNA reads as TGTGCCAGCAGCGTTCAACGGGGAGTCAACTATGGCTACACCTTC. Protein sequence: CASSVQRGVNYGYTF.

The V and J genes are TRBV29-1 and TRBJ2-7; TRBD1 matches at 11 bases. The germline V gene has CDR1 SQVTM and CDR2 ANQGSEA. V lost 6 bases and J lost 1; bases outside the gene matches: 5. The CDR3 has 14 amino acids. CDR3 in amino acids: CSVWDRGISYEQYF. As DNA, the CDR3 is TGCAGCGTCTGGGACAGGGGGATATCCTACGAGCAGTACTTC.

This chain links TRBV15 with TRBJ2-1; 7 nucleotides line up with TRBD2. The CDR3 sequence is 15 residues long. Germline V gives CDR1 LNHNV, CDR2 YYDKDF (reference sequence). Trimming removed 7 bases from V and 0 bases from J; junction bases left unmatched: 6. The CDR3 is CATNFGGSSYNEQFF. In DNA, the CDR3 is TGTGCCACCAATTTCGGGGGGAGCTCCTACAATGAGCAGTTCTTC.

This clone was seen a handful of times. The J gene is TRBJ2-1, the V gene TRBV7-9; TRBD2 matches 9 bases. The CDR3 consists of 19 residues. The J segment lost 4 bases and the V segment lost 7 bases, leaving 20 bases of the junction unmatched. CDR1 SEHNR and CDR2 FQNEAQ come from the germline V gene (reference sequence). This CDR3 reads CASNDAGTPTSGWYNEQFF. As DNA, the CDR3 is TGTGCCAGCAACGACGCCGGGACACCGACTAGCGGATGGTACAATGAGCAGTTCTTC.

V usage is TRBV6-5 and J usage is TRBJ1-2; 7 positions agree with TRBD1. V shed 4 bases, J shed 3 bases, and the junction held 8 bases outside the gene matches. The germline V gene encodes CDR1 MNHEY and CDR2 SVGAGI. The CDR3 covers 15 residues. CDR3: CASSSPGQYYYGYTF. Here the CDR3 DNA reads TGTGCCAGCAGTTCCCCGGGACAGTACTACTATGGCTACACCTTC.

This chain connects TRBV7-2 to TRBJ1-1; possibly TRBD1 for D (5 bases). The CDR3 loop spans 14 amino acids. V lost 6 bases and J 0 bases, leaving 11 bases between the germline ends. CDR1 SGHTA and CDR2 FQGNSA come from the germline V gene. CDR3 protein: CASRSGPVNTEAFF. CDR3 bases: TGTGCCAGCAGGTCAGGGCCCGTGAACACTGAAGCTTTCTTT.

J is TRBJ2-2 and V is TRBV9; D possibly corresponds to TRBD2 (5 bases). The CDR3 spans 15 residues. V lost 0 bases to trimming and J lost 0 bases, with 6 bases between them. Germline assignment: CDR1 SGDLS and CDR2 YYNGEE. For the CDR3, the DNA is TGTGCCAGCAGCGTAGCCGGGGCGAACACCGGGGAGCTGTTTTTT. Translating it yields CASSVAGANTGELFF.

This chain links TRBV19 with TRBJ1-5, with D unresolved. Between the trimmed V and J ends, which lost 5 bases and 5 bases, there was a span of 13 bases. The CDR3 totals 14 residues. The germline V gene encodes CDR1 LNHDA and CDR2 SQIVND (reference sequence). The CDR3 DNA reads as TGTGCCAGTAGTCCCCTAGGAGGGCATCAGCCCCAGCATTTT. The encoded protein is CASSPLGGHQPQHF.

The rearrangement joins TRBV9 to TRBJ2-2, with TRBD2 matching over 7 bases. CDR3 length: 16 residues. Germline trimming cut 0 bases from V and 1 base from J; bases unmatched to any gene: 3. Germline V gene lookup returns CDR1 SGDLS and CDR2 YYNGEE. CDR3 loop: CASSVGPSGNTGELFF. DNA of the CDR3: TGTGCCAGCAGCGTAGGCCCTAGCGGGAACACCGGGGAGCTGTTTTTT.

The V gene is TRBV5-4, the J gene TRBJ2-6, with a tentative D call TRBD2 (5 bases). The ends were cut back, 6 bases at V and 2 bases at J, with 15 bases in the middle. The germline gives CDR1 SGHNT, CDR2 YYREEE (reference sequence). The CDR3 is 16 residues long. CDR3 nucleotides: TGTGCCAGCAACCACCCCGGGGTGACTGGGGCCAACGTCCTGACTTTC. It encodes CASNHPGVTGANVLTF.

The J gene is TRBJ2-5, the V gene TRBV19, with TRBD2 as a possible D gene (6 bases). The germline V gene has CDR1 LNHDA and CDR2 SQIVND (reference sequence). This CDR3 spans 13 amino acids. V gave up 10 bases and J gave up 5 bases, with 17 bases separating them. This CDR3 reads CATGRGRYETQYF. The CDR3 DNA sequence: TGTGCCACTGGGAGAGGGAGGTATGAGACCCAGTACTTC. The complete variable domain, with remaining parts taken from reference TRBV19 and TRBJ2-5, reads DGGITQSPKYLFRKEGQNVTLSCEQNLNHDAMYWYRQDPGQGLRLIYYSQIVNDFQKGDIAEGYSVSREKKESFPLTVTSAQKNPTAFYLCATGRGRYETQYFGPGTRLLVL.

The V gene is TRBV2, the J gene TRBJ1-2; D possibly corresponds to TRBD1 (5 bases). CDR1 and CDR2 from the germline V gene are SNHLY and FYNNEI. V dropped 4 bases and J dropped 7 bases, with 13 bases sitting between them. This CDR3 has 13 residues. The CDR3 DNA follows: TGTGCCAGCAGTGCTGACAGATTGACTGGCTACACCTTC. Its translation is CASSADRLTGYTF.

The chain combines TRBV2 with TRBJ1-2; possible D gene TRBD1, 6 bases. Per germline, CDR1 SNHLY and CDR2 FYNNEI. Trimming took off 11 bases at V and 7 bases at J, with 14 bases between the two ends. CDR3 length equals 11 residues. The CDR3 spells CAGRQALGYTF. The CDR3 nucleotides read TGTGCCGGACGACAGGCCCTTGGCTACACCTTC.

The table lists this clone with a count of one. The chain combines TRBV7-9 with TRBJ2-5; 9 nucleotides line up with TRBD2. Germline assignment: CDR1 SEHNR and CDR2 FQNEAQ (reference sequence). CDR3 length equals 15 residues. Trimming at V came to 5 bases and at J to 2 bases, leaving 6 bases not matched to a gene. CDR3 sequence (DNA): TGTGCCAGCAGCGGACTTAGCGGGGGACAAGAGACCCAGTACTTC. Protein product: CASSGLSGGQETQYF.

CDR3 sequence reads: CASSDHRGTNQPQHF. The CDR3 coding sequence is TGTGCCAGCAGTGACCACAGGGGGACTAATCAGCCCCAGCATTTT. The chain recombines TRBV6-1 with TRBJ1-5; TRBD1 aligns across 8 bases. The J segment lost 4 bases and the V segment lost 3 bases, leaving 5 bases of the junction unmatched. Germline CDR1 MNHNS, CDR2 SASEGT. The CDR3 consists of 15 residues.

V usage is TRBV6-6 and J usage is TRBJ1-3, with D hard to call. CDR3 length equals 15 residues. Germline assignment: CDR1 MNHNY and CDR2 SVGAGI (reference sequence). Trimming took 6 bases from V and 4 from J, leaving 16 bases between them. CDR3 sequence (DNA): TGTGCCAGCAGCCCTCTGCAAGGGTCCGGAAACACCATATATTTT. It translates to CASSPLQGSGNTIYF.

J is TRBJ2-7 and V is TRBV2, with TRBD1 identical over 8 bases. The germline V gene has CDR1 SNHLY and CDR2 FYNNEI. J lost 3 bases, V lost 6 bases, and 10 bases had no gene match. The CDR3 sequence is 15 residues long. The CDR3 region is CASSRGTGFHYEQYF. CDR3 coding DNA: TGTGCCAGCAGCCGTGGGACAGGTTTCCACTACGAGCAGTACTTC.

CDR3 residues: CAISEEQLLSSYNEQFF. In DNA, the CDR3 is TGTGCCATCAGTGAAGAACAGCTCTTGAGCTCCTACAATGAGCAGTTCTTC. The rearrangement joins TRBV10-3 to TRBJ2-1; D ambiguous. Germline CDR1 and CDR2: ENHRY and SYGVKD. Trimming cost V 3 bases and J 0 bases, with 15 bases left between them. This CDR3 has 17 residues.

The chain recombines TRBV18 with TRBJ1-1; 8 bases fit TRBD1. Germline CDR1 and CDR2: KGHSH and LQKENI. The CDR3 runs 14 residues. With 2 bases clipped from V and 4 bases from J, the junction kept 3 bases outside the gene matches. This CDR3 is CASSPETGVTEAFF. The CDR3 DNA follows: TGTGCCAGCTCACCAGAGACAGGGGTCACTGAAGCTTTCTTT.

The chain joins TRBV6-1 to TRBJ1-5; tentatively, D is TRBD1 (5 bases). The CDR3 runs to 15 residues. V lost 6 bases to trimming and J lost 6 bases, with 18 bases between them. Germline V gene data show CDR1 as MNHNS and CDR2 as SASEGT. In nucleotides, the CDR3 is TGTGCCAGCAGCTCGACGGGCGGGGCCCGTCAGCCCCAGCATTTT. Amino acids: CASSSTGGARQPQHF.

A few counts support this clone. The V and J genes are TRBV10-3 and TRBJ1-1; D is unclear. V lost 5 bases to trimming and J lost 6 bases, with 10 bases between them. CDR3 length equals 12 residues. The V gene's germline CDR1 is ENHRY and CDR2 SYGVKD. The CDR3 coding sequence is TGTGCCATCAGTTCGCGTGAGGCTGAAGCTTTCTTT. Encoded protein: CAISSREAEAFF.

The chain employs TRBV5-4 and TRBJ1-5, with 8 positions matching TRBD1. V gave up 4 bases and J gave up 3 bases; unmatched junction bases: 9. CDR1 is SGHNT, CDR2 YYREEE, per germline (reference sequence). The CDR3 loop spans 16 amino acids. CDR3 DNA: TGTGCCAGCAGCCTAGGGACAGGAGGCCCCAATCAGCCCCAGCATTTT. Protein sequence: CASSLGTGGPNQPQHF.

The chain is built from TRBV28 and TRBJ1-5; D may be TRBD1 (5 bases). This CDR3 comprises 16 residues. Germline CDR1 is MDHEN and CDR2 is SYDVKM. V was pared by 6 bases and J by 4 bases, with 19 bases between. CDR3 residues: CASRPGSVTENQPQHF. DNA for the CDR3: TGTGCCAGCAGGCCAGGGTCTGTGACAGAGAATCAGCCCCAGCATTTT.

The CDR3 DNA follows: TGCGCCAGCAGCCTACTTGGGGGACAGGGACAATCCCCGCAGTATTTT. It codes for CASSLLGGQGQSPQYF. The rearrangement joins TRBV5-1 to TRBJ2-3; 9 bases are a match to TRBD1. There are 16 residues in the CDR3. V dropped 4 bases and J dropped 10; count of bases not matched to a gene: 16. Germline V gives CDR1 SGHRS, CDR2 YFSETQ.

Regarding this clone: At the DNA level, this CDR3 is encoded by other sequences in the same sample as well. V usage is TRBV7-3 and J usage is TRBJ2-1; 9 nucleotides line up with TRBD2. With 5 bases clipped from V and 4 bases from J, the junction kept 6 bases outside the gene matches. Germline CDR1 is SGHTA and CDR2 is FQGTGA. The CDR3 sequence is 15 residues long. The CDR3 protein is CASSRTSGGYNEQFF. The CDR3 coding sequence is TGTGCCAGCAGCCGGACCAGCGGGGGGTACAATGAGCAGTTCTTC.

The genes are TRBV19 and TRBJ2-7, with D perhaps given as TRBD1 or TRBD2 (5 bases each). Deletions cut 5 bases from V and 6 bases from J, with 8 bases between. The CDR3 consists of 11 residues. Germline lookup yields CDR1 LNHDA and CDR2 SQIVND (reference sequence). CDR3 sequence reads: CASSWGIEQYF. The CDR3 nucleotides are TGTGCCAGTAGTTGGGGGATCGAGCAGTACTTC.

The CDR3 region has the DNA TGTGCCAGCAGCTTAGATAGGCCTAATCAGCCCCAGCATTTT. It codes for CASSLDRPNQPQHF. The chain has TRBV11-3 and TRBJ1-5; D unclear. The CDR3 contains 14 residues. In germline, CDR1 is SGHNT, CDR2 YENEEA. Trimming cost V 0 bases and J 4 bases, with 7 bases left between them.